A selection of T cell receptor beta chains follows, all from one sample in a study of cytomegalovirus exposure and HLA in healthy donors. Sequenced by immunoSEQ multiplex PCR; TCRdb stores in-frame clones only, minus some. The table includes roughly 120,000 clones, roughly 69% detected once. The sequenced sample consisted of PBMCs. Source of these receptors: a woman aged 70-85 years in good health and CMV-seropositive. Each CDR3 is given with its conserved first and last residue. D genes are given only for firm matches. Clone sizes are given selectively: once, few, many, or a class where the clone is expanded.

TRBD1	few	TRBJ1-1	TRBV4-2	TGTGCCAGCAGCCAGACAGGGGGCGAGAACACTGAAGCTTTCTTT	CASSQTGGENTEAFF
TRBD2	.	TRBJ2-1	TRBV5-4	TGTGCCAGCAGCTTGGCGGGACTAGCGGGTCATAACTCCTACAATGAGCAGTTCTTC	CASSLAGLAGHNSYNEQFF
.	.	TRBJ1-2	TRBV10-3	TGTGCCATCAGCGAAGGCTCCATGGGGGGGCATGGCTACACCTTC	CAISEGSMGGHGYTF
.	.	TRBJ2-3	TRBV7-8	TGTGCCAGCAGCTTAAGGGAAGAGGGCAGAACAGATACGCAGTATTTT	CASSLREEGRTDTQYF
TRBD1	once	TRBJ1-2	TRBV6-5	TGTGCCAGCAGGGAGACAGGGGGCGCAGGCTACACCTTC	CASRETGGAGYTF
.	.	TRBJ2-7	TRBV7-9	TGTGCCAGCAGCCCCGCCTACGAGCAGTACTTC	CASSPAYEQYF
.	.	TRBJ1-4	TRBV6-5	TGTGCCAGCAGTTTTACACAAGCAACTAATGAAAAACTGTTTTTT	CASSFTQATNEKLFF
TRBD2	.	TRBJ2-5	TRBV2	TGTGCCAGCAGTCAGTCTAGCGGGGGGGCCTCAGTGGAGACCCAGTACTTC	CASSQSSGGASVETQYF
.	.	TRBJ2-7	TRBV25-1	TGTGCCAGCAGTGCCTCGGACGGGTACGGGGGCGAGCAGTACTTC	CASSASDGYGGEQYF
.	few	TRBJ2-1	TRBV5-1	TGCGCCAGCAGCTTGGGTCAGACTGGCCTAGAGCAGTTCTTC	CASSLGQTGLEQFF
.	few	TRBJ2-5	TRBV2	TGTGCCAGCAGCGTACGAGGAGGGGTAGAGACCCAGTACTTC	CASSVRGGVETQYF
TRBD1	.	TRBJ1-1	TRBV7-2	TGTGCCAGCAGCTTAGCATCAGCAGGGGGCTCTGAAGCTTTCTTT	CASSLASAGGSEAFF
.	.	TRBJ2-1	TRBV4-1	TGCGCCAGCAGCCCAGCGGGCAGGGTCCATGAGCAGTTCTTC	CASSPAGRVHEQFF
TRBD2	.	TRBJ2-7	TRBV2	TGTGCCAGCAGCGGCGGGACTAGCGGGGGGGGTGCCTACGAGCAGTACTTC	CASSGGTSGGGAYEQYF
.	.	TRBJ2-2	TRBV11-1	TGTGCCAGCAGCCTCGGGACAAACACCGGGGAGCTGTTTTTT	CASSLGTNTGELFF
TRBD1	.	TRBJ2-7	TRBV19	TGTGCCAGTAGTATGGGGCAGGACAGGCACTACGAGCAGTACTTC	CASSMGQDRHYEQYF
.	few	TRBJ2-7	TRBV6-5	TGTGCCAGCAGGGACGGGGGACCCTACGAGCAGTACTTC	CASRDGGPYEQYF
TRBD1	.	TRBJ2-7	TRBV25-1	TGTGCCAGCAGTGATCCCTCCGGGACAGGGAACGAGCAGTACTTC	CASSDPSGTGNEQYF
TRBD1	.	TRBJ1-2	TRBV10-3	TGTGCCATCAGTGAAGACAGGGTGTCGGGCTACACCTTC	CAISEDRVSGYTF
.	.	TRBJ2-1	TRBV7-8	TGTGCCAGCGAACTAGCCACGCAGTTCTTC	CASELATQFF
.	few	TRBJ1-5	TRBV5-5	TGTGCCAGCAGCGGGGACTATGTCGGCAATCAGCCCCAGCATTTT	CASSGDYVGNQPQHF
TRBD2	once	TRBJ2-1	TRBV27	TGTGCCAGCAGTTTTCGCCGACTAGCGGGGGTGGGGAATGAGCAGTTCTTC	CASSFRRLAGVGNEQFF
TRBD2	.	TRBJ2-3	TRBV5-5	TGTGCCAGCAGCCAACTAGCGGGGGGCCTAGATACGCAGTATTTT	CASSQLAGGLDTQYF
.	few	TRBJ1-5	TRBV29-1	TGCAGCGTTGAAGCAGGGGTCGGTCAGCCCCAGCATTTT	CSVEAGVGQPQHF
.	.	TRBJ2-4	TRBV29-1	TGCAGCGTTGTGGGGCAGGGAAACATTCAGTACTTC	CSVVGQGNIQYF
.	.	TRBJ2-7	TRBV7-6	TGTGCCAGCAGCCCGGGACACCTCGAGCAGTACTTC	CASSPGHLEQYF
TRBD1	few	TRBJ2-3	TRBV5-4	TGTGCCAGCAGCCACCCCCGGGACAGGTTAGATACGCAGTATTTT	CASSHPRDRLDTQYF
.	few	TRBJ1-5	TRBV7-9	TGTGCCAGCAGCTTAGGCGGGGGAATAGGCAATCAGCCCCAGCATTTT	CASSLGGGIGNQPQHF
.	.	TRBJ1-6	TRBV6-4	TGTGCCAGCAGTCAACTAGGGGGGGATAATTCACCCCTCCACTTT	CASSQLGGDNSPLHF
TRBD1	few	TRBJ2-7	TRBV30	TGTGCCTGGCGTGACAGGGGATTGGGCGAGCAGTACTTC	CAWRDRGLGEQYF
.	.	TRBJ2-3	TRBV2	TGTGCCAGCAGACAGGGATCCGGTCAGTTCACAGATACGCAGTATTTT	CASRQGSGQFTDTQYF
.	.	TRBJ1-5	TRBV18	TGTGCCAGCTCACCAGGACCAGGGATCAGCAATCAGCCCCAGCATTTT	CASSPGPGISNQPQHF
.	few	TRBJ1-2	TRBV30	TGTGCCTGGAGTGTATCCCGGGGGTTAAGTGGCTACACCTTC	CAWSVSRGLSGYTF
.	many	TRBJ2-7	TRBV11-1	TGTGCCAGCAGTATCGTGCGCTACGAGCAGTACTTC	CASSIVRYEQYF
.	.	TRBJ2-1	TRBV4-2	TGTGCCAGCAGCAGGGGACACGACTCCTACAATGAGCAGTTCTTC	CASSRGHDSYNEQFF
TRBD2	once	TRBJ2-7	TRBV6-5	TGTGCCAGCAGTCTAGCGGGGGGGTACTACGAGCAGTACTTC	CASSLAGGYYEQYF
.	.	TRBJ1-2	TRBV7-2	TGTGCCAGCATGGGGAGCGGCACGTCTGGCTATGGCTACACCTTC	CASMGSGTSGYGYTF
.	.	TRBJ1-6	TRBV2	TGTGCCAGCAGGGACAGTTATTCACCCCTCCACTTT	CASRDSYSPLHF
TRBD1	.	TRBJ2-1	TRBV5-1	TGCGCCAGCAGCTGGACCGGGACAGGGCGGTACAATGAGCAGTTCTTC	CASSWTGTGRYNEQFF
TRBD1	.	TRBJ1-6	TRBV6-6	TGTGCCAGCAGTTATCTTACAGGGGGCTTTTCACCCCTCCACTTT	CASSYLTGGFSPLHF
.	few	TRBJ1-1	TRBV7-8	TGTGCCAGCAGCTTAGGGCTAGCCACTGAAGCTTTCTTT	CASSLGLATEAFF
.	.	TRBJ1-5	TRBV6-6	TGTGCCAGCAGTTACTCCACAGGGAATCAGCCCCAGCATTTT	CASSYSTGNQPQHF
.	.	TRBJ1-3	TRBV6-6	TGTGCCAGCAGTCCCGGGTATTTTAGTGGAAACACCATATATTTT	CASSPGYFSGNTIYF
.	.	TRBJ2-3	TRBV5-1	TGCGCCAGCAGCCAGGGCTCTTTGGATACGCAGTATTTT	CASSQGSLDTQYF
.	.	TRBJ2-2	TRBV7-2	TGTGCCAGCACCTTCTTTCGGAACACCGGGGAGCTGTTTTTT	CASTFFRNTGELFF
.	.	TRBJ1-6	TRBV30	TGTGCCTGGAGTGAACAGGATAATTCACCCCTCCACTTT	CAWSEQDNSPLHF
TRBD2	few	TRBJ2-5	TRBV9	TGTGCCAGCAGCGTCGAGGGGGGCGGGGGGACACAAGAGACCCAGTACTTC	CASSVEGGGGTQETQYF
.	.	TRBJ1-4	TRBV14	TGTGCCAGCAGCCAACGTGGCAGGGGTGATCGCGAAAAACTGTTTTTT	CASSQRGRGDREKLFF
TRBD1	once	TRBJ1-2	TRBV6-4	TGTGCCAGCAGTCCCGGGACAGGGGCTCGTGGCTACACCTTC	CASSPGTGARGYTF
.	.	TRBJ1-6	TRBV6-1	TGTGCCAGCAGTGAAGAGGGAGTCGTGCTCCCCTATAATTCACCCCTCCACTTT	CASSEEGVVLPYNSPLHF
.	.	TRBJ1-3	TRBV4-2	TGTGCCAGCAGCCAAGACAGGATCTCTGGAAACACCATATATTTT	CASSQDRISGNTIYF
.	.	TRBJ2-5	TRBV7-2	TGTGCCAGCAGCCCACCCCAGAGCTGGCGGGAGACCCAGTACTTC	CASSPPQSWRETQYF
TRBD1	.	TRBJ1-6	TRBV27	TGTGCCAGCAGTTTACCGGGGACAGCTTATAATTCACCCCTCCACTTT	CASSLPGTAYNSPLHF
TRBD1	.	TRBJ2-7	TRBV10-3	TGTGCCATCAACCCGGGACAGGACTCCTACGAGCAGTACTTC	CAINPGQDSYEQYF
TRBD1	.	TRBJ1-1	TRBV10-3	TGTGCCATCAGTGACCCGACTTACCGACAGGGAACTGAAGCTTTCTTT	CAISDPTYRQGTEAFF
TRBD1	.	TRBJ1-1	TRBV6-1	TGTGCCAGCAGGGAGACAGGGGGCGGAACTGAAGCTTTCTTT	CASRETGGGTEAFF
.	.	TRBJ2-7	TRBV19	TGTGCCAGTAGTCACCGACAGACCACCTACGAGCAGTACTTC	CASSHRQTTYEQYF
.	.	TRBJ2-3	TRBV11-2	TGTGCCAGCAGCTTAGGGAGTACGCAGTATTTT	CASSLGSTQYF
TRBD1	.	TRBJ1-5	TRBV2	TGTGCCAGCAGCGCCGACAGGGGAGGCAATCAGCCCCAGCATTTT	CASSADRGGNQPQHF
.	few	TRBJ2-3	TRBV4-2	TGTGCCAGCAGCCAAGAGCGATATGGTACAGATACGCAGTATTTT	CASSQERYGTDTQYF